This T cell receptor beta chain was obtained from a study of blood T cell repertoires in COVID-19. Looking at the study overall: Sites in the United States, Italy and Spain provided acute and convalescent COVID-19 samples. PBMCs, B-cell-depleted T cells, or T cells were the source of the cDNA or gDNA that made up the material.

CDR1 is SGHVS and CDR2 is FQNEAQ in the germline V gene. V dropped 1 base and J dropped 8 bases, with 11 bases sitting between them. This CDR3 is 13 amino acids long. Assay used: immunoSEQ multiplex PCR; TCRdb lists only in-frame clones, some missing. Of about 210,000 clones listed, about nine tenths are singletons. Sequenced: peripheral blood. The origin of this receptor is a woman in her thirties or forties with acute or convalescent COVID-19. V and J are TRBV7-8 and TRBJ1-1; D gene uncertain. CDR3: CASSLGEVGEAFF. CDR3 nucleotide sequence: TGTGCCAGCAGCTTAGGGGAGGTAGGGGAAGCTTTCTTT.